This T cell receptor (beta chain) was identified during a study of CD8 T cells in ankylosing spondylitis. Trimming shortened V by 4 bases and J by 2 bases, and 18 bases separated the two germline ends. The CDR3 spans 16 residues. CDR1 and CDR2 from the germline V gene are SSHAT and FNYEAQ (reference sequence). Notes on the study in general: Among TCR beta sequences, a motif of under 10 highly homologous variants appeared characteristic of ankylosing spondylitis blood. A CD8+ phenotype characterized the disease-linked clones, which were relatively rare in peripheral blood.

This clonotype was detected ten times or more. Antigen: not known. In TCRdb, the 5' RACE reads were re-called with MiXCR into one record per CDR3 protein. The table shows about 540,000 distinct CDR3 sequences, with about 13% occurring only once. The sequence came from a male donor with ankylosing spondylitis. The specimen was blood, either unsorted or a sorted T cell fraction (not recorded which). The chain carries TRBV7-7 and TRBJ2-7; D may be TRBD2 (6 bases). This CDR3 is CASSYHAGPGPYEQYF. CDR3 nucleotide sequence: TGTGCCAGCAGCTACCACGCGGGACCCGGGCCCTACGAGCAGTACTTC. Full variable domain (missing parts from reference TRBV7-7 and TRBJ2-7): GAGVSQSPRYKVTKRGQDVTLRCDPISSHATLYWYQQALGQGPEFLTYFNYEAQPDKSGLPSDRFSAERPEGSISTLTIQRTEQRDSAMYRCASSYHAGPGPYEQYFGPGTRLTVT.